This entry describes one T cell receptor beta chain. Its specificity is not known. J lost 2 bases, V lost 6 bases, and 5 bases had no gene match. The CDR3 contains 15 residues. Germline CDR1 is MNHNS and CDR2 is SASEGT. These data originate in a study of cytomegalovirus exposure and HLA in healthy donors. Study information: A data release that came early held roughly 90 million unique TCRs from HLA-typed donors. The study's findings and limits: According to a later analysis, donors in an Asian-associated ancestry cluster reportedly had fewer N-insertions than the roughly 720-donor mean. Accurate HLA-A and HLA-B prediction from TCR beta sequences was reported for most subjects.

The PCR made use of 60 Vbeta and 13 Jbeta primers. Using immunoSEQ multiplex PCR, the repertoire was profiled, and TCRdb retains in-frame clones only, with some absent. The data hold roughly 150,000 clones, with 76% observed a single time. This clonotype was obtained from a male donor in good health and CMV-seronegative. The sequenced sample was PBMCs. The V and J genes are TRBV6-1 and TRBJ2-7; TRBD2 matches 12 bases. The DNA for the CDR3 is TGTGCCAGCAGGGAACTAGCGGGGGGCCCCTACGAGCAGTACTTC. Its translation: CASRELAGGPYEQYF.